This T cell receptor beta chain was documented in a study of PD-L1 blockade in urothelial cancer. The ends were cut back, 8 bases at V and 3 bases at J, with 14 bases in the middle. Germline V gives CDR1 MNHEY, CDR2 SMNVEV (reference sequence). The CDR3 has 14 amino acids. Repertoires were generated with immunoSEQ multiplex PCR, while TCRdb's copy carries only in-frame clones and drops some. The table has some 100,000 clones, 91% seen once; the top ten hold over 0.8%. This receptor was identified in a woman older than 75 with urothelial cancer. This chain connects TRBV27 to TRBJ1-3; a weak D match, TRBD1 (6 bases). The sequencing used PBMCs, collected around atezolizumab (anti-PD-L1) treatment. The CDR3 spells CASAPGVGGNTIYF. CDR3 bases: TGTGCCAGCGCTCCAGGGGTTGGTGGAAACACCATATATTTT.